The 17 T cell receptor beta chains listed next were all sequenced from one sample in a study of naive and memory T cell subsets. Overall study findings and caveats: Especially in CD8 cells, naive repertoires contained a few larger clonotypes, possibly CD45RA-re-expressing memory cells.

Both TRBC1 and TRBC2 were covered by a beta constant-region primer of two equimolar oligonucleotides. Ligated cDNA was amplified by four rounds of PCR with nested alpha and beta constant-region primers and SP2. TCRdb used MiXCR to reprocess the UMI-ligation and nested PCR reads, holding one entry per CDR3 protein. The sample carries roughly 150,000 distinct CDR3 sequences, approximately 20% recorded once. Antigen specificity for these receptors is unknown. The specimen was naive CD8+ T cells from blood. Every receptor here comes from a human donor in good health.

The chain uses TRBV5-1 and TRBJ2-1, with a possible D match to TRBD1 (6 bases). Trimming cost V 3 bases and J 5 bases, with 15 bases left between them. Germline V CDR1 and CDR2: SGHRS, YFSETQ. This CDR3 is 15 amino acids long. In DNA, the CDR3 is TGCGCCAGCAGCTCCTGGGCAGGGGATAACAATGAGCAGTTCTTC. The encoded protein is CASSSWAGDNNEQFF.

This clonotype was observed a handful of times. The chain is built from TRBV7-9 and TRBJ1-5, with D maybe TRBD1 (6 bases). Germline CDR1 and CDR2: SEHNR and FQNEAQ (reference sequence). This CDR3 is 14 amino acids long. The V end lost 5 bases, the J end lost 6 bases, and 14 bases lay between the germline ends. CDR3 DNA sequence: TGTGCCAGCAGCCCGCCGGGGGGCTCTCAGCCCCAGCATTTT. It codes for CASSPPGGSQPQHF.

The chain recombines TRBV27 with TRBJ2-2; no definite D call. Trimming removed 5 bases at V and 7 bases at J, with 11 bases between. The CDR3 is made up of 13 amino acids. Germline values: CDR1 MNHEY, CDR2 SMNVEV (reference sequence). The CDR3 reads CASSNSPGGELFF. CDR3 nucleotides: TGTGCCAGCAGTAATTCCCCTGGCGGGGAGCTGTTTTTT.

There are a few counts of this clonotype. This chain joins TRBV12-3 or TRBV12-4 and TRBJ2-1; 9 bases map to TRBD2. The CDR3 extends over 14 amino acids. With V trimmed by 6 bases and J by 5 bases, 5 bases remained unmatched. The CDR3 protein is CASRGTSNDNEQFF. The CDR3 DNA follows: TGTGCCAGCAGGGGGACTAGCAACGACAATGAGCAGTTCTTC.

The rearrangement joins TRBV27 to TRBJ1-1; D is undetermined. The germline V and J ends were trimmed by 1 base and 2 bases, with 5 bases remaining between them. Germline values: CDR1 MNHEY, CDR2 SMNVEV (reference sequence). The CDR3 covers 13 residues. The CDR3 region has the DNA TGTGCCAGCAGTTTATTCGGTAACACTGAAGCTTTCTTT. It is translated as CASSLFGNTEAFF.

The V and J genes are TRBV6-6 and TRBJ2-3; D not certain. Trimming took off 6 bases at V and 2 bases at J, with 18 bases between the two ends. This CDR3 has 16 residues. CDR1 is MNHNY and CDR2 is SVGAGI in the germline V gene (reference sequence). The CDR3 is CASSQMEFDPTDTQYF. In DNA form, the CDR3 reads TGTGCCAGCAGCCAAATGGAGTTTGACCCCACAGATACGCAGTATTTT.

The chain employs TRBV9 and TRBJ2-7, with TRBD2 matching over 7 bases. J was trimmed by 3 bases and V by 5 bases; bases with no gene match: 14. Germline CDR1 and CDR2: SGDLS and YYNGEE. The CDR3 spans 16 residues. CDR3 in amino acids: CASSEGFGEGNYEQYF. The CDR3 DNA follows: TGTGCCAGCAGTGAGGGTTTTGGGGAGGGGAACTACGAGCAGTACTTC.

This clonotype was detected only a few times. The chain is built from TRBV12-3 or TRBV12-4 and TRBJ2-7; the D gene is possibly TRBD2 (7 bases). The CDR3 totals 16 residues. The V gene lost 5 bases and the J gene lost 1 base, with 18 bases spanning the gap. CDR3 protein: CASSPPRGRESYEQYF. The CDR3 DNA is TGTGCCAGCAGTCCCCCCCGGGGGCGGGAGTCCTACGAGCAGTACTTC.

This chain joins TRBV27 and TRBJ2-7; D is ambiguous. V was pared by 4 bases and J by 5 bases, with 15 bases between. The CDR3 is made up of 14 amino acids. Germline V gene data show CDR1 as MNHEY and CDR2 as SMNVEV (reference sequence). CDR3 DNA sequence: TGTGCCAGCAGTTCCCCTTGGGGTTTCCACGAGCAGTACTTC. Its protein product is CASSSPWGFHEQYF.

The CDR3 is CASRTWTGSTDTQYF. The CDR3 DNA reads as TGTGCCAGCAGAACATGGACGGGAAGCACAGATACGCAGTATTTT. The chain recombines TRBV6-6 with TRBJ2-3; D perhaps matches TRBD2 (5 bases). The CDR3 consists of 15 residues. Germline CDR1 is MNHNY and CDR2 is SVGAGI (reference sequence). V was clipped by 6 bases and J by 0 bases, with 13 bases between them.

This chain connects TRBV7-6 to TRBJ2-3; D not resolved. Germline loops: CDR1 SGHVS, CDR2 FNYEAQ. The V end lost 0 bases, the J end lost 5 bases, and 9 bases lay between the germline ends. The CDR3 contains 14 residues. The CDR3 loop is CASSLAGELDTQYF. The CDR3 nucleotides read TGTGCCAGCAGCTTAGCGGGCGAATTAGATACGCAGTATTTT.

This clonotype has a handful of counts. This chain links TRBV15 with TRBJ1-2, with a possible D match to TRBD1 (6 bases). Germline CDR1 LNHNV, CDR2 YYDKDF (reference sequence). Trimming took 4 bases from V and 7 from J, leaving 19 bases between them. The length of the CDR3 is 15 residues. CDR3 in amino acids: CATSTLTWGRGGYTF. CDR3 DNA sequence: TGTGCCACCAGCACCCTGACATGGGGGCGGGGTGGCTACACCTTC.

This sequence joins TRBV12-3 or TRBV12-4 and TRBJ1-1; D gene uncertain. Trimming took 1 base from V and 0 from J, leaving 12 bases between them. This CDR3 is built from 16 residues. The CDR3 DNA is TGTGCCAGCAGTTTAGTACAGCCCGCCTTGAACACTGAAGCTTTCTTT. This encodes CASSLVQPALNTEAFF.

This clonotype was recorded a few times. The chain couples TRBV7-9 to TRBJ2-5; 8 bases are a match to TRBD1. Germline CDR1 reads SEHNR; CDR2 reads FQNEAQ (reference sequence). With V trimmed by 3 bases and J by 1 base, 19 bases remained unmatched. The CDR3 spans 20 residues. CDR3 region: CASSFLISPFEGQAQETQYF. In DNA, the CDR3 is TGTGCCAGCAGCTTTTTAATTTCCCCGTTCGAGGGACAGGCCCAAGAGACCCAGTACTTC.

A note on this clonotype: Compared with germline, one end of the junction differs, possibly owing to a read error. The rearrangement uses TRBV12-5 and TRBJ2-1; no reliable D call. The CDR3 consists of 13 residues. Germline V gives CDR1 LGHNT, CDR2 FRNRAP. CDR3 in DNA: TGTGCTAGTGGTTTAGATCCTAGGAATGAGAAGTTCTTC. Protein: CASGLDPRNEKFF.

V and J are TRBV28 and TRBJ2-7; D call uncertain. Between the trimmed V and J ends, which lost 2 bases and 6 bases, there was a span of 11 bases. The length of the CDR3 is 13 residues. Germline CDR1 reads MDHEN; CDR2 reads SYDVKM. CDR3 bases: TGTGCCAGCAGTTTAGGACGGGTGGGCGAGCAGTACTTC. This translates into CASSLGRVGEQYF.

DNA for the CDR3: TGCGCCAGCAGCCACGGTTGGGGGGGGTACCAAGAGACCCAGTACTTC. Translated: CASSHGWGGYQETQYF. This sequence joins TRBV4-1 and TRBJ2-5; TRBD2 aligns across 7 bases. The CDR3 length is 16 residues. Germline loops: CDR1 MGHRA, CDR2 YSYEKL. V was pared by 3 bases and J by 0 bases, with 7 bases of the junction left unmatched.